The 26 T cell receptor beta chains below all came from one sample that was sequenced in a study of tumor-infiltrating lymphocytes in primary liver carcinoma. From approximately 450 ng total RNA, TCR beta cDNA was generated with a primer in the constant region. Each TCR beta library was derived from three nested multiplex PCR rounds that employed slightly modified ARM-PCR. TRBV1-TRBV30 forward and Cbeta reverse primers drove the first two roughly 9-cycle rounds. TCRdb processed the multiplex PCR reads anew with MiXCR; each CDR3 protein has one entry. The sample yields about 330,000 distinct CDR3 sequences, less than 75% seen once. Extraction also yielded germline DNA, while blood RNA was obtained from unsorted whole blood. Source material: peripheral blood. The receptors come from a man in his forties or fifties with primary liver carcinoma and hepatitis B virus infection.

Note on this clonotype: The junction and the germline gene differ at one end; a read error may be behind it. The gene calls are TRBV14 and TRBJ2-2, with 8 bases identical to TRBD1. The CDR3 is 15 residues long. Germline CDR1 and CDR2: SGHDN and FVKESK. Here the CDR3 reads CASSQVPGGIGERFF. DNA for the CDR3: TGTGCCAGCAGCCAAGTCCCAGGGGGCATCGGGGAGCGGTTTTTT.

Notes on this clonotype: One junction end does not reproduce the germline sequence, and a read error may be involved. The gene calls are TRBV11-2 and TRBJ2-3; D may be TRBD1 (5 bases). The CDR3 spans 15 residues. Germline values: CDR1 SGHAT, CDR2 FQNNGV. CDR3 sequence (DNA): TGTGTCAGCAGCTTAGAACAGGCGATCACAGATACGCAGTATTTT. Amino acid sequence: CVSSLEQAITDTQYF.

Concerning this clonotype: The junction departs from germline at one end; a sequencing error may be responsible. This chain uses TRBV11-1 with TRBJ1-1; tentative D call: TRBD1 (5 bases). This CDR3 has 13 residues. Germline V gives CDR1 SGHAT, CDR2 FQDESV (reference sequence). As DNA, the CDR3 is TGCTCCAGCAGCTTAGCAGGGAGCACTGAAGCTTTCTTT. It is translated as CSSSLAGSTEAFF. The entire variable domain, with the rest obtained from reference TRBV11-1 and TRBJ1-1, is as follows: EAEVAQSPRYKITEKSQAVAFWCDPISGHATLYWYRQILGQGPELLVQFQDESVVDDSQLPKDRFSAERLKGVDSTLKIQPAELGDSAMYLCSSSLAGSTEAFFGQGTRLTVV.

As regards this clonotype: The conserved phenylalanine or tryptophan is not found at the CDR3 terminus, so this likely reflects a read error. The V and J genes are TRBV5-4 and TRBJ1-1, with no clear D. This CDR3 has 13 residues. V dropped 0 bases and J dropped 1 base, with 4 bases sitting between them. Germline CDR1 reads SGHNT; CDR2 reads YYREEE (reference sequence). In DNA, the CDR3 is TGTGCCAGCAGCTTGGCCCAGAACACTGAAGCTTTCCTT. Translation: CASSLAQNTEAFL.

This chain's CDR3 is CASSQPSVHEQYF. CDR3 coding DNA: TGTGCCAGCAGCCAGCCTAGCGTCCACGAGCAGTACTTC. The chain carries TRBV11-2 and TRBJ2-7, with D perhaps TRBD2 (6 bases). V dropped 5 bases and J dropped 5 bases, with 13 bases sitting between them. Per germline, CDR1 SGHAT and CDR2 FQNNGV. This CDR3 is built from 13 residues.

The rearrangement links TRBV10-3 to TRBJ2-5, with 11 bases lining up with TRBD2. The germline V gene encodes CDR1 ENHRY and CDR2 SYGVKD. Trimming took 3 bases from V and 5 from J; bases not matched to a gene: 2. The CDR3 has 14 amino acids. This CDR3 is CAISERTSGETQYF. In DNA form, the CDR3 reads TGTGCCATCAGTGAACGGACTAGCGGGGAGACCCAGTACTTC.

This chain uses TRBV11-2 with TRBJ1-2, with D hard to call. The ends were cut back, 5 bases at V and 12 bases at J, with 19 bases in the middle. CDR1 and CDR2 from the germline V gene are SGHAT and FQNNGV. This CDR3 has 13 residues. The CDR3 region is CASSRGPGVGHTF. The CDR3 DNA follows: TGTGCCAGCAGCCGAGGACCGGGTGTCGGCCACACCTTC.

A note on this clonotype: The germline gene is not matched at one end of the junction; a read error may be the cause. The gene calls are TRBV11-2 and TRBJ2-4, with D tentatively TRBD2 (5 bases). CDR1 is SGHAT and CDR2 is FQNNGV in the germline V gene. CDR3 length equals 17 residues. The CDR3 region is CASSLEGGDLAKNIQYF. The CDR3 DNA reads TGTGCCAGCAGCTTAGAAGGCGGCGATCTAGCCAAAAACATACAGTACTTC.

Concerning this clonotype: Possible read error: a much larger clone is one base away. DNA of the CDR3: TGTGCCACGTCTGACAACTCTGGGGCCAACGTCCTGACTTTC. This translates into CATSDNSGANVLTF. The V call is TRBV10-3, the J call TRBJ2-6; no clear D gene. Germline V gene lookup returns CDR1 ENHRY and CDR2 SYGVKD. CDR3 length equals 14 residues. V was pared by 10 bases and J by 0 bases, with 10 bases between.

Note on this clonotype: One base away lies a much larger clone, so this may be a sequencing read error. The CDR3 nucleotides read TGTGCCAGCAGTCTCAGCGGGACAGTCCAAACCGGGGAGCTGTTGTTT. It yields the protein CASSLSGTVQTGELLF. The chain is built from TRBV12-3 or TRBV12-4 and TRBJ2-2, with D possibly called TRBD1 or TRBD2 (7 bases each). The CDR3 extends over 16 amino acids.

The table lists this clonotype with a count of one. A much more abundant neighbour one base away suggests this may be a read error. This chain uses TRBV10-3 with TRBJ1-1; possible D gene TRBD1, 5 bases. Germline loops: CDR1 ENHRY, CDR2 SYGVKD. CDR3 length equals 13 residues. For the CDR3, the DNA is TGTGCCATCGGCATCAGGGATGACACTGAAGCTCTCTTT. Translating gives CAIGIRDDTEALF.

The chain has TRBV19 and TRBJ2-7; either TRBD1 or TRBD2 may supply D (5 bases each). Trimming left V 2 bases short and J 2 bases short, with 19 bases between. CDR3 length: 17 amino acids. The germline CDR1 and CDR2 sequences are LNHDA and SQIVND (reference sequence). The CDR3, as DNA: TGTGCCAGTAGTATATCGTTGGGGGTTCGCTCCGCCTACGAGCAGTACTTC. Protein: CASSISLGVRSAYEQYF. Filled out from reference TRBV19 and TRBJ2-7, the complete variable domain reads DGGITQSPKYLFRKEGQNVTLSCEQNLNHDAMYWYRQDPGQGLRLIYYSQIVNDFQKGDIAEGYSVSREKKESFPLTVTSAQKNPTAFYLCASSISLGVRSAYEQYFGPGTRLTVT.

Concerning this clonotype: Since the CDR3 does not end with the conserved phenylalanine or tryptophan, this likely comes from a read error. V and J are TRBV11-2 and TRBJ2-1; no clear D gene. The CDR3 has 13 amino acids. CDR1 is SGHAT, CDR2 FQNNGV, per germline. The V gene lost 1 base and the J gene lost 12 bases, with 13 bases spanning the gap. The CDR3 reads CASSLGGNSGQFL. The CDR3 coding sequence is TGTGCCAGCAGCTTAGGCGGAAACAGTGGGCAGTTCTTG.

Turning to this clonotype: At one end the junction does not follow the germline gene, possibly because of a read error. This chain connects TRBV4-1 to TRBJ2-7; D is undetermined. This CDR3 has 16 residues. Germline CDR1 and CDR2: MGHRA and YSYEKL. The CDR3 loop is CASSQIVIASRYEQYF. The CDR3 coding sequence is TGCGCCAGTAGCCAAATAGTCATCGCCAGTCGATACGAGCAGTACTTC.

There are many counts of this clonotype. The chain carries TRBV11-2 and TRBJ1-1; TRBD1 might be the D (6 bases). CDR3 length equals 12 residues. V was pared by 4 bases and J by 11 bases, with 14 bases between. CDR1 is SGHAT and CDR2 is FQNNGV in the germline V gene. The CDR3 region has the DNA TGTGCCAGCAGCTCATCCCAGGGGTCCGCTTTCTTT. This encodes CASSSSQGSAFF.

This clonotype was observed a few times. V is TRBV30 and J is TRBJ1-3, with D uncertain. Trimming pared 2 bases from V and 3 bases from J, leaving 2 bases between. The CDR3 covers 11 residues. The V gene's germline CDR1 is GTSNPN and CDR2 SVGIG (reference sequence). CDR3 region: CAWSNGNTIYF. The CDR3, as DNA: TGTGCCTGGAGTAATGGAAACACCATATATTTT.

As for this clonotype: A much bigger clone sits one base away, suggesting this may be a read error. This chain links TRBV6-5 with TRBJ2-1; D may be TRBD2 (6 bases). The CDR3 runs 16 residues. V was cut by 5 bases and J by 8 bases, with 22 bases left in between. Germline V gives CDR1 MNHEY, CDR2 SVGAGI. The CDR3 nucleotides are TGTGCCAGCAGTCCTAGGGCTAACGGGAGAGGACATGAGCAGTTCTTC. It encodes CASSPRANGRGHEQFF.

This clonotype was recorded at least ten times. The chain recombines TRBV10-3 with TRBJ2-1; D call uncertain. Trimming pared 4 bases from V and 7 bases from J, leaving 14 bases between. The CDR3 runs to 14 residues. Germline V CDR1 and CDR2: ENHRY, SYGVKD. The CDR3 is CAISVTAFENEQFF. CDR3 nucleotides: TGTGCCATCAGTGTAACGGCGTTCGAGAATGAGCAGTTCTTC.

Concerning this clonotype itself: The junction does not match germline at one end; this may be a read error. The genes are TRBV11-2 and TRBJ2-7, with 8 nucleotides matching TRBD2. This CDR3 comprises 15 residues. Germline lookup yields CDR1 SGHAT and CDR2 FQNNGV. Here the CDR3 reads CASSFTGTSGYGQYF. In DNA, the CDR3 is TGTGCCAGCAGCTTTACCGGAACTAGCGGCTACGGGCAGTACTTC.

The DNA of the CDR3 is TGTGCCAGCAGCCGAGTCGGGGGTCGGAATGAGCAGTTCTTC. Translating gives CASSRVGGRNEQFF. The chain recombines TRBV11-1 with TRBJ2-1; tentative D call: TRBD2 (6 bases). Germline CDR1 is SGHAT and CDR2 is FQDESV (reference sequence). V lost 5 bases to trimming and J lost 7 bases, with 15 bases between them. The CDR3 loop spans 14 amino acids.

Details on this clonotype: A much larger clonotype is one base distant, so this may be a read error. This chain joins TRBV4-1 and TRBJ2-7; D tentatively fits TRBD1 or TRBD2 (5 bases each). The CDR3 runs to 14 residues. Looked up from germline, CDR1 is MGHRA and CDR2 is YSYEKL. This CDR3 reads CASSPRDASYGQYF. CDR3 sequence (DNA): TGCGCCAGCAGCCCGAGGGACGCTTCCTACGGGCAGTACTTC.

The chain has TRBV6-6 and TRBJ2-2; 13 bases align to TRBD2. The ends lost 7 bases at V and 13 bases at J; junction bases unmatched: 15. Germline assignment: CDR1 MNHNY and CDR2 SVGAGI (reference sequence). The CDR3 covers 16 residues. CDR3 bases: TGTGCCAGCAACCTACTAGCGGGAGGGAACACCAGGGGGCTGTTTTTT. Translated: CASNLLAGGNTRGLFF.

The chain couples TRBV11-2 to TRBJ2-1; D ambiguous. V lost 4 bases to trimming and J lost 7 bases, with 11 bases between them. CDR3 length: 13 residues. The germline V gene has CDR1 SGHAT and CDR2 FQNNGV. In DNA, the CDR3 is TGTGCCAGCAGCTCACCTGGGCTTAATGAGCAGTTCTTC. It codes for CASSSPGLNEQFF.

To note about this clonotype: With a much larger clone just one base away, this may be a read error. The chain has TRBV11-2 and TRBJ2-2; 8 bases are shared with TRBD2. The CDR3 has 16 residues. V was pared by 9 bases and J by 3 bases, with 12 bases of the junction left unmatched. Germline CDR1 reads SGHAT; CDR2 reads FQNNGV. The CDR3 sequence: CARGLRAGVDTGELFF. CDR3 nucleotides: TGTGCCAGAGGCCTCCGAGCGGGAGTGGACACCGGGGAGCTGTTTTTT.

This clonotype was counted at least ten times. V usage is TRBV6-1 and J usage is TRBJ1-6; the match to TRBD1 covers 7 bases. Trimming removed 3 bases from V and 5 bases from J; junction bases left unmatched: 7. CDR3 length: 16 amino acids. CDR1 and CDR2 (germline): MNHNS, SASEGT. The CDR3 nucleotides read TGTGCCAGCAGTGATAGATCGACAGGGAATAATTCACCCCTCCACTTT. Its translation is CASSDRSTGNNSPLHF.

This clonotype has a single count. The junction and the germline gene differ at one end; a read error may be behind it. This rearrangement joins TRBV5-4 to TRBJ2-1; 7 positions match TRBD2. This CDR3 has 15 residues. Looked up from germline, CDR1 is SGHNT and CDR2 is YYREEE (reference sequence). CDR3 bases: TGTGCCAGCAGCTTGAGGGGCGGGAGATCAAATGAGCAGTCCTTC. Its protein is CASSLRGGRSNEQSF.